A single TCR beta chain is shown here with its context. The germline gives CDR1 SGDLS, CDR2 YYNGEE. The CDR3 runs to 14 residues. Trimming cost V 4 bases and J 5 bases, with 15 bases left between them. The sample comes from a study of blood T cell repertoires in COVID-19. TCRdb's table, derived via immunoSEQ multiplex PCR, lists solely in-frame clones and lacks some. The repertoire holds around 160,000 clones, with 70% to 90% as singletons. The sample taken for sequencing was peripheral blood. The chain couples TRBV9 to TRBJ1-1, with a weak D call TRBD1 (6 bases). The origin of this receptor is a man between 18 and 35 years old with acute or convalescent COVID-19. The CDR3 spells CASSPLGGGTEAFF. CDR3 sequence (DNA): TGTGCCAGCAGCCCCCTAGGGGGGGGGACTGAAGCTTTCTTT.